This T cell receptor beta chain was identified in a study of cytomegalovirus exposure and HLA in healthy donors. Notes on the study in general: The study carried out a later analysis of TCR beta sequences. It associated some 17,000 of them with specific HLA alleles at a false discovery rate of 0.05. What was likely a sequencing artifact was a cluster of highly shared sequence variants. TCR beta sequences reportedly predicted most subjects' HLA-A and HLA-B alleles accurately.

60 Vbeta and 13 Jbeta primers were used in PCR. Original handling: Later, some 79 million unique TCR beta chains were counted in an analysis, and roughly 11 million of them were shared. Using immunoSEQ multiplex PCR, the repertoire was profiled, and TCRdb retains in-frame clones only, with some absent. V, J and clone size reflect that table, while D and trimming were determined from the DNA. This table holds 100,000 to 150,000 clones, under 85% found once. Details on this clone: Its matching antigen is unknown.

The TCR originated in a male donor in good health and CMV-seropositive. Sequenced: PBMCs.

Here the CDR3 DNA reads TGTGCCAGCAGCTTGTGGACAGGGAACGAGCAGTACTTC. Amino acid sequence: CASSLWTGNEQYF. The rearrangement joins TRBV5-6 to TRBJ2-5, with TRBD1 matching 8 bases. The J call could be wrong; TRBJ2-7 is a better fit for the DNA end. This CDR3 is built from 13 residues. Germline V gene sequence: CDR1 SGHDT, CDR2 YYEEEE.